This T cell receptor (beta chain) was obtained from a study of radiotherapy plus CTLA-4 blockade in lung cancer. As for the study in general: The study recorded objective responses in approximately 19% of patients and disease control in approximately 29%. Study results and caveats: Early blood T cell clone changes and increased post-radiation serum interferon-beta were reportedly the strongest response predictors. In blood, tumor-derived TCR clones expanded after radiotherapy plus ipilimumab.

This CDR3 has 15 amino acids. Germline V CDR1 and CDR2: SGDLS, YYNGEE. V was trimmed by 3 bases and J by 2 bases, leaving 14 bases between them. About this clone itself: What it binds is unknown.

Ipilimumab-mediated CTLA-4 blockade plus focal radiation was given to patients having chemo-refractory metastatic non-small-cell lung cancer. This table comes from immunoSEQ multiplex PCR, and its TCRdb copy is limited to in-frame clones, with some not included. This sample has roughly 24,000 clones; about 77% occur once, and the top ten carry more than 20%. Sequenced here: peripheral blood, sampled from a patient treated with radiotherapy plus ipilimumab. V is TRBV9 and J is TRBJ1-1, with a weak D call TRBD1 (5 bases). This receptor was identified in a human donor with non-small cell lung cancer that progressed on radiotherapy plus ipilimumab. The CDR3 protein is CASSGVGGTNTEAFF. The CDR3 coding sequence is TGTGCCAGCAGCGGGGTGGGGGGAACAAACACTGAAGCTTTCTTT.